The present T cell receptor beta chain was sequenced within a study of human T cells and chemical hapten exposure. Study overall: Diphenylcyclopropenone was applied weekly to patients' scalps across the roughly 23-week study. A patient group, mainly female, showed alopecia areata, totalis or universalis.

This clonotype was detected many times. The time point: patch test 2, 6 weeks after DPC sensitization. As for treatment: therapeutic diphenylcyclopropenone sensitization with weekly scalp DPC. TCRdb recomputed calls from the RACE reads with MiXCR, one row per CDR3 protein. Of about 400,000 distinct CDR3 sequences detected, about 6.3% appear once; the ten largest clones hold more than 5.5%. Trimming removed 0 bases from V and 2 bases from J; junction bases left unmatched: 2. The V gene's germline CDR1 is MNHEY and CDR2 SVGAGI. There are 15 residues in the CDR3. The V gene is TRBV6-5, the J gene TRBJ1-2; 8 bases match TRBD1. The TCR originated in a woman in her late teens or twenties with alopecia areata. Some clones in this sample may be carry-over from other donors' samples. This material consisted of whole blood, taken in connection with sensitization to the hapten diphenylcyclopropenone (DPC). The CDR3 loop reads CASSYSGTGNYGYTF. Written as DNA, the CDR3 is TGTGCCAGCAGTTACTCCGGGACAGGAAACTATGGCTACACCTTC.